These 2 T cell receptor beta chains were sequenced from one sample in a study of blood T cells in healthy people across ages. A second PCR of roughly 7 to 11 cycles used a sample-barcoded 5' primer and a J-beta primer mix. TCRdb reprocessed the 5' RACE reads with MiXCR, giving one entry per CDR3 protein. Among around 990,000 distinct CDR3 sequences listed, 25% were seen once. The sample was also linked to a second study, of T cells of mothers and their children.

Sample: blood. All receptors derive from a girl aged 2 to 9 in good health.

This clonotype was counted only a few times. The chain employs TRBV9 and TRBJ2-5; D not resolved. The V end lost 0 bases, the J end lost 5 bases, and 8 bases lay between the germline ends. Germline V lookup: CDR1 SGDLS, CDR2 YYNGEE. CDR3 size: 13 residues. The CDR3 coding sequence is TGTGCCAGCAGCGTAGCGGACCCCGAGACCCAGTACTTC. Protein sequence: CASSVADPETQYF.

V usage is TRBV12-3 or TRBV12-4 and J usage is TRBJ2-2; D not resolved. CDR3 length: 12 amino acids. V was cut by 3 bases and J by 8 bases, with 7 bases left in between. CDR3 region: CASSFEGGELFF. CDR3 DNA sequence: TGTGCCAGCAGTTTCGAAGGGGGGGAGCTGTTTTTT.